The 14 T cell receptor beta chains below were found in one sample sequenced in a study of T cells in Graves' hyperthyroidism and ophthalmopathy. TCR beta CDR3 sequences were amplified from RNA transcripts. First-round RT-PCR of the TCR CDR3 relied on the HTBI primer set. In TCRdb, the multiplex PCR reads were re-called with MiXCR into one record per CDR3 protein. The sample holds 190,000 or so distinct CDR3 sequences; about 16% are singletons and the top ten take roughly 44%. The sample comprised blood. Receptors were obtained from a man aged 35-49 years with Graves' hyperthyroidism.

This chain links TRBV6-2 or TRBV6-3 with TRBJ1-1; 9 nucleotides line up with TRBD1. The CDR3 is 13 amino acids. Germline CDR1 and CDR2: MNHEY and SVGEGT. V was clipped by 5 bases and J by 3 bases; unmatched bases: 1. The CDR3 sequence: CASSDRGDTEAFF. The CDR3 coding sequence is TGTGCCAGCAGTGACAGGGGGGACACTGAAGCTTTCTTT.

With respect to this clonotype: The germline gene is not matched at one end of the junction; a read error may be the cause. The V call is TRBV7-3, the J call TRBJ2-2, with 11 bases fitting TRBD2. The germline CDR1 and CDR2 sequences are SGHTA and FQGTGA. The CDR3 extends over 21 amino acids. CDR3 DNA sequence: TGCGCCAGCAGCCACATACGGATCTTAGCGGGGGGGCCGTCGAACACCGGGGAGCTGTTTTTT. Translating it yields CASSHIRILAGGPSNTGELFF.

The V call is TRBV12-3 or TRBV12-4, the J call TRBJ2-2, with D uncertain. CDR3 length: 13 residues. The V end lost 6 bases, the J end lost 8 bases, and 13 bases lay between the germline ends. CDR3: CASRKTNEGELFF. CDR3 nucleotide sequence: TGTGCCAGCAGAAAAACGAACGAAGGGGAGCTGTTTTTT.

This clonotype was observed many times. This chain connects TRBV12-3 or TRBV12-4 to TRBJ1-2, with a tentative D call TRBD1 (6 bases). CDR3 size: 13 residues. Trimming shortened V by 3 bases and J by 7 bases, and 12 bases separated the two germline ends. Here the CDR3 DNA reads TGTGCCAGCAGTTTGACCGGGGGCGGTGGCTACACCTTC. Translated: CASSLTGGGGYTF.

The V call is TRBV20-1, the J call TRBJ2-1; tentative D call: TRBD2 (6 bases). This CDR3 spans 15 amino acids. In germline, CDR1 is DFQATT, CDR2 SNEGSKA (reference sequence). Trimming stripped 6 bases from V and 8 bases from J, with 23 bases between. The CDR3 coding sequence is TGCAGTGCAAAGACTAGGAGCCCCTCTTGGGATGAGCAGTTCTTC. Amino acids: CSAKTRSPSWDEQFF.

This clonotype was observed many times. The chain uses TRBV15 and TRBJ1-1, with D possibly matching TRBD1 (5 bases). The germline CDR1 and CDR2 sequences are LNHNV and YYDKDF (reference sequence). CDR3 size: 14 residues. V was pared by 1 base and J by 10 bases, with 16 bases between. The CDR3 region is CATSRGPGPYGAFF. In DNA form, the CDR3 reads TGTGCCACCAGCAGAGGTCCAGGGCCCTATGGAGCTTTCTTT.

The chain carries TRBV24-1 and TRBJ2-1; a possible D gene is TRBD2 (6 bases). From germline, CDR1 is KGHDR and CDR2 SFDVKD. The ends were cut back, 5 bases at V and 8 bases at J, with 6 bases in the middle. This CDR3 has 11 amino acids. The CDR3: CATSVADEQFF. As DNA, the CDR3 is TGTGCCACCAGTGTAGCGGATGAGCAGTTCTTC.

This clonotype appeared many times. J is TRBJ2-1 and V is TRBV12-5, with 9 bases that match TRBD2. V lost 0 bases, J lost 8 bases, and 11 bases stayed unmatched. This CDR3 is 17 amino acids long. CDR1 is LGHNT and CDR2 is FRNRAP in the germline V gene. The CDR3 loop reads CASGLVFTAGGPHEQFF. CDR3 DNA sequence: TGTGCTAGTGGTTTGGTATTCACGGCGGGGGGGCCCCATGAGCAGTTCTTC.

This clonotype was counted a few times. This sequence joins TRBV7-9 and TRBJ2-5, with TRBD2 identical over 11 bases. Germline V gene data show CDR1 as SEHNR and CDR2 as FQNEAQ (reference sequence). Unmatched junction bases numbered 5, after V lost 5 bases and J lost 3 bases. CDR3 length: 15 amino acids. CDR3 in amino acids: CASSIGLAGEETQYF. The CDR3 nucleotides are TGTGCCAGCAGCATCGGACTAGCGGGTGAAGAGACCCAGTACTTC.

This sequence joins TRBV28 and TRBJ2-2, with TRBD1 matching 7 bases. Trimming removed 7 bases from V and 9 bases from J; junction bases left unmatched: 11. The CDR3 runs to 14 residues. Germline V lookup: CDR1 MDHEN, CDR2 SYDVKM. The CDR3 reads CASTWEGGRRELFF. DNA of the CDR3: TGTGCCAGCACCTGGGAAGGGGGCCGGCGGGAGCTGTTTTTT.

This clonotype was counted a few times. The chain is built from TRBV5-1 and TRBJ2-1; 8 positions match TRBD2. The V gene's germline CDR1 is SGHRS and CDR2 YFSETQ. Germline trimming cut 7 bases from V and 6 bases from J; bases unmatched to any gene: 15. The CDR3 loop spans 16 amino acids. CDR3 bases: TGCGCCAGCGGCCAGGGTGGTAGCGGGGTAGGCAATGAGCAGTTCTTC. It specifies CASGQGGSGVGNEQFF.

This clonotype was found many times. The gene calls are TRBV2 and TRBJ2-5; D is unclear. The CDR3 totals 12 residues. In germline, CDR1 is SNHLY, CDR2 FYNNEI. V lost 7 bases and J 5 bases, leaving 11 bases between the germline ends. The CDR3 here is CASTSVGETQYF. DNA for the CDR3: TGTGCCAGCACCTCCGTTGGGGAGACCCAGTACTTC. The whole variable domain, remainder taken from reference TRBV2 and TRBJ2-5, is EPEVTQTPSHQVTQMGQEVILRCVPISNHLYFYWYRQILGQKVEFLVSFYNNEISEKSEIFDDQFSVERPDGSNFTLKIRSTKLEDSAMYFCASTSVGETQYFGPGTRLLVL.

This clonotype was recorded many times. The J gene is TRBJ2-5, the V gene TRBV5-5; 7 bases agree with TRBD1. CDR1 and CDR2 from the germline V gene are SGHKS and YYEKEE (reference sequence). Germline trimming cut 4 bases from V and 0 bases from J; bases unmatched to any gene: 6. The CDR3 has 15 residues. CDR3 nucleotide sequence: TGTGCCAGCAGCGTATTCGGACAGGACCAAGAGACCCAGTACTTC. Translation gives CASSVFGQDQETQYF.

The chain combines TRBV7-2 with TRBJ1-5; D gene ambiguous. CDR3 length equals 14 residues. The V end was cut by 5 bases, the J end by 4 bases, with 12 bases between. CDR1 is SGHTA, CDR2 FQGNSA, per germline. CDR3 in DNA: TGTGCCAGCAGCGGAGCCAATTCGAATCAGCCCCAGCATTTT. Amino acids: CASSGANSNQPQHF.